This TCR beta chain was documented in a study of identifying expanded T cells in peripheral blood. On this clone: What it recognizes is unknown.

Some clones are missing from TCRdb's copy, which holds only in-frame ones; the method was immunoSEQ multiplex PCR. The sample gives about 97,000 clones, roughly 87% of which show up once; approximately 18% is in the top ten. Germline CDR1 and CDR2: SGHNT and YYREEE (reference sequence). CDR3 length: 15 residues. The V end was cut by 4 bases, the J end by 1 base, with 9 bases between. During the collection period, no donor immune events like infections were recorded. Regarding the study as a whole: Clone count variance between roughly two-week samples rose with total template count. Technical replicates showed about 1.1 changed clones; roughly two weeks roughly 15; four weeks 19.

The receptor comes from a person aged 18 to 69 in good health. The gene calls are TRBV5-4 and TRBJ2-6; D may be TRBD1 (5 bases). Sequencing was carried out using blood. CDR3 region: CASSEGVSGANVLTF. CDR3 DNA sequence: TGTGCCAGCAGCGAAGGGGTATCTGGGGCCAACGTCCTGACTTTC.